This TCR beta chain was recorded in a study of T cells in Graves' hyperthyroidism and ophthalmopathy. Patients were excluded because of uncontrolled infection, other autoimmune disease, pregnancy or lactation. Diagnosis rested on symptoms, serum thyroxine and TRAb, thyroid ultrasound, and orbital computed tomography. The source of the PBMCs was around 9 ml of fresh peripheral blood. This clonotype was counted at least ten times. What was amplified from RNA transcripts were TCR beta CDR3 regions. TCR CDR3 underwent first-round RT-PCR with the HTBI primer set. TCRdb reprocessed the multiplex PCR reads via MiXCR and lists one record per CDR3 protein. Among roughly 600,000 distinct CDR3 sequences listed, around 15% were seen once. The clonotype originates from a woman aged 50 to 65 with Graves' ophthalmopathy. Sequenced material: blood.

The DNA of the CDR3 is TGTGCCAGCAGCTTTCAACCTGGAGATGAGCAGTTCTTC. Amino acid sequence: CASSFQPGDEQFF. The V call is TRBV7-9, the J call TRBJ2-1; no clear D. Deletions cut 3 bases from V and 8 bases from J, with 11 bases between. This CDR3 has 13 residues. The germline CDR1 and CDR2 sequences are SEHNR and FQNEAQ (reference sequence).